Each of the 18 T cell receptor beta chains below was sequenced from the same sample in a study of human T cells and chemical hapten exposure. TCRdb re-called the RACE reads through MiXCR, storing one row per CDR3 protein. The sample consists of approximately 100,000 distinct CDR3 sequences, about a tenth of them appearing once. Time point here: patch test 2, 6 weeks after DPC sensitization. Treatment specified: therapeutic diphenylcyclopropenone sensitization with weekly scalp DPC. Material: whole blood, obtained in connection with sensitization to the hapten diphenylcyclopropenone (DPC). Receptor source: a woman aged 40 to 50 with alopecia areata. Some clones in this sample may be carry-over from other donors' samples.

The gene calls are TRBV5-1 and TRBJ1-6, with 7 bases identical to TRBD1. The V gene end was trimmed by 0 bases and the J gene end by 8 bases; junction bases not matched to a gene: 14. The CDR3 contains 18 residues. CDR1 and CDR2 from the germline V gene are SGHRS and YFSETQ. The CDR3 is CASSLGNRQGGTHSPLHF. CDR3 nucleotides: TGCGCCAGCAGCTTGGGAAACCGACAGGGTGGTACTCATTCACCCCTCCACTTT.

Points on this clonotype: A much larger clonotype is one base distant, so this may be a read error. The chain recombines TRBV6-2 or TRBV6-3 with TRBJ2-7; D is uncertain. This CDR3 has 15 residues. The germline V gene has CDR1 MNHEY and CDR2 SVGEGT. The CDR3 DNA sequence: TGTGCCAGCAGTTACCCGGGTCATTCTTTCTACGTGCAGTACTTC. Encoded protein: CASSYPGHSFYVQYF.

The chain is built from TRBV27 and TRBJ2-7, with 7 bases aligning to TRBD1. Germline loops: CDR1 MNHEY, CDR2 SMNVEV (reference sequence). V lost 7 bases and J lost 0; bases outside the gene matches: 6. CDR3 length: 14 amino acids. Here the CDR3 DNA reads TGTGCCAGCAAAAGGGACAGCAGCTCCTACGAGCAGTACTTC. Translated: CASKRDSSSYEQYF.

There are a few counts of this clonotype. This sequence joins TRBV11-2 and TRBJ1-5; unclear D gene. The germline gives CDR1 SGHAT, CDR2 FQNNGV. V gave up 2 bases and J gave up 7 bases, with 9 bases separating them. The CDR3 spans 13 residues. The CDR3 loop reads CASSLNGDQPQHF. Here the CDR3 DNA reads TGTGCCAGCAGCTTAAATGGCGACCAGCCCCAGCATTTT.

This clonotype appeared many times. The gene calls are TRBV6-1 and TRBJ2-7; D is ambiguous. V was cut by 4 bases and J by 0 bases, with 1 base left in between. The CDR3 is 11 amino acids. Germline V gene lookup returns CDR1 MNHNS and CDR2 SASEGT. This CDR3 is CASSASYEQYF. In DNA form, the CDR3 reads TGTGCCAGCAGTGCCTCCTACGAGCAGTACTTC.

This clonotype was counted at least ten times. The CDR3 DNA reads TGTGCCAGCAGCAAGTCACAGAATCTCCACACTGAAGCTTTCTTT. Its translation: CASSKSQNLHTEAFF. V gene TRBV12-3 or TRBV12-4 combines with J gene TRBJ1-1; D is uncertain. The CDR3 is 15 amino acids. V lost 6 bases to trimming and J lost 3 bases, with 17 bases between them.

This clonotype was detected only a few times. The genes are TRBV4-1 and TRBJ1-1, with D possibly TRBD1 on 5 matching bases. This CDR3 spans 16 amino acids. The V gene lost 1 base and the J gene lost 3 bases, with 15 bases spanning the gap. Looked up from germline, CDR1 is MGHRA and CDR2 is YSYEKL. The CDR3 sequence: CASSQVSGRGDTEAFF. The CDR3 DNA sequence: TGCGCCAGCAGCCAAGTATCGGGACGGGGAGACACTGAAGCTTTCTTT.

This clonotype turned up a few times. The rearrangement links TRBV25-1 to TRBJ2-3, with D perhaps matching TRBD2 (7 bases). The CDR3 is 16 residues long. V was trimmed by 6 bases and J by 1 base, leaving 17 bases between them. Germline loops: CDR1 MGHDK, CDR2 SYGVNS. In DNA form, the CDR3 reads TGTGCCAGCAGGGATGGGGGGGCGAGAGGCACAGATACGCAGTATTTT. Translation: CASRDGGARGTDTQYF.

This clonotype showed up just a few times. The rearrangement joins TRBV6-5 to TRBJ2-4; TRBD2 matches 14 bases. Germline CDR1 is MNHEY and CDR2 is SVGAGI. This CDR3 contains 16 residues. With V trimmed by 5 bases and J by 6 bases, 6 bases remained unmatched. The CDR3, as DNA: TGTGCCAGCAGTCCGACTAGCGGGGGGGAGGGAAACATTCAGTACTTC. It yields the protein CASSPTSGGEGNIQYF.

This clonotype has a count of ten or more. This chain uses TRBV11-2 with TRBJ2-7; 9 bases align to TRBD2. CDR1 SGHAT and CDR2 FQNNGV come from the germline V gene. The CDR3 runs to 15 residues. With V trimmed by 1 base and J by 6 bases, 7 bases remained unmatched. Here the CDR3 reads CASSLARTSVSEQYF. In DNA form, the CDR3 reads TGTGCCAGCAGCTTAGCTAGGACTAGCGTTTCCGAGCAGTACTTC.

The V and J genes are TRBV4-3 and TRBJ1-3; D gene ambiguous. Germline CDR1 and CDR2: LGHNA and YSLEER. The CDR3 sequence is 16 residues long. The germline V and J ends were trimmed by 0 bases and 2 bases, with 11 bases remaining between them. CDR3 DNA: TGCGCCAGCAGCCAAGATCCGGGGAATCCTGGAAACACCATATATTTT. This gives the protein CASSQDPGNPGNTIYF.

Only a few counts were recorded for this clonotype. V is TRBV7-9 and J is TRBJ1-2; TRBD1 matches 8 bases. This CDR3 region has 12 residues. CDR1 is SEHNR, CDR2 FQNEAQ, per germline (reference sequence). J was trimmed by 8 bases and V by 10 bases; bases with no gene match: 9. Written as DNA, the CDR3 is TGTGCCATTTCGTCACAGGGGGTCGGCTACACCTTC. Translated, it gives CAISSQGVGYTF.

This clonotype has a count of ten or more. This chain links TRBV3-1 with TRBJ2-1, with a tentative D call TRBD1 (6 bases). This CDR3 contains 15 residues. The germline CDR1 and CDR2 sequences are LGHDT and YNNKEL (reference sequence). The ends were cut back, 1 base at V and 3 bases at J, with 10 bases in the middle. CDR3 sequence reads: CASSQGGHVYNEQFF. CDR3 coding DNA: TGTGCCAGCAGCCAAGGGGGGCACGTCTACAATGAGCAGTTCTTC.

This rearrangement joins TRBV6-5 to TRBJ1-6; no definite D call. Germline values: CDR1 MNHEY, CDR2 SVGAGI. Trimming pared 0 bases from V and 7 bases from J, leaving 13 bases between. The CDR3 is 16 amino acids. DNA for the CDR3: TGTGCCAGCAGTTACTCTCGGGGTGCGCTAAATTCACCCCTCCACTTT. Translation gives CASSYSRGALNSPLHF.

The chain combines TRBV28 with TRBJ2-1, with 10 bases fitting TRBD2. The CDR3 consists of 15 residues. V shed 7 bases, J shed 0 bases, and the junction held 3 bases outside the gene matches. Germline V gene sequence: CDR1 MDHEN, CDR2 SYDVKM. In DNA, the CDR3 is TGTGCCAGCAAACTAGCGGGGCCCTCCTACAATGAGCAGTTCTTC. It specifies CASKLAGPSYNEQFF.

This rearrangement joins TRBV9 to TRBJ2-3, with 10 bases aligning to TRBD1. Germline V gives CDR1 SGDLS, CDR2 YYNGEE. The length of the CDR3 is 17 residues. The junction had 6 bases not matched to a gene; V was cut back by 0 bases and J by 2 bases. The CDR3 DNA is TGTGCCAGCAGCGTAGAAGGGACAGGGGCGTTCACAGATACGCAGTATTTT. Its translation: CASSVEGTGAFTDTQYF.

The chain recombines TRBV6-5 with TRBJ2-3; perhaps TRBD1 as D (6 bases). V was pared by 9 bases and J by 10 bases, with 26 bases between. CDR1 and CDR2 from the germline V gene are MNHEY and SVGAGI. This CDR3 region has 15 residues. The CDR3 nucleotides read TGTGCCAGTTGGGACCGGGGCAGGGGTTTTGAAGCGCAGTATTTT. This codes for CASWDRGRGFEAQYF.

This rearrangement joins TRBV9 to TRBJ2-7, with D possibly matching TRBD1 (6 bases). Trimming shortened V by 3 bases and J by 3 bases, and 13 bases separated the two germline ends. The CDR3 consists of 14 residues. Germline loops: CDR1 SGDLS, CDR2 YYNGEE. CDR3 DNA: TGTGCCAGCAGCGCCCAAGCGACAGGCTACGAGCAGTACTTC. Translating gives CASSAQATGYEQYF.